These 23 T cell receptor beta chains came from one sample sequenced in a study of blood T cell repertoires in COVID-19. The method was immunoSEQ multiplex PCR; TCRdb's version includes in-frame clones alone and lacks a portion of them. The sample records 200,000 to 250,000 clones, 82% being singletons. Sequenced input: PBMCs or T cells enriched from blood (not recorded which). The receptor set was obtained from a woman aged 60-75 years who had recovered from COVID-19.

The rearrangement joins TRBV6-5 to TRBJ1-2; 11 bases fit TRBD1. The CDR3 length is 15 residues. CDR1 and CDR2 (germline): MNHEY, SVGAGI. V shed 4 bases, J shed 4 bases, and the junction held 5 bases outside the gene matches. The CDR3 protein is CASSFGTGGRYGYTF. In DNA, the CDR3 is TGTGCCAGCAGTTTCGGGACAGGGGGACGCTATGGCTACACCTTC.

This clone showed up just a few times. The V and J genes are TRBV7-8 and TRBJ2-2; 14 positions match TRBD2. Unmatched junction bases numbered 5, after V lost 5 bases and J lost 3 bases. This CDR3 contains 17 residues. Germline CDR1 and CDR2: SGHVS and FQNEAQ. DNA for the CDR3: TGTGCCAGCAGCCTGCGGGGACTAGCGGGAGACACCGGGGAGCTGTTTTTT. Encoded protein: CASSLRGLAGDTGELFF.

The chain combines TRBV11-1 with TRBJ1-5; 7 nucleotides agree with TRBD1. The CDR3 extends over 14 amino acids. Losses at the gene ends were 1 base for V and 4 bases for J; bases not matched to a gene: 1. CDR1 is SGHAT, CDR2 FQDESV, per germline (reference sequence). CDR3: CASSLDRGNQPQHF. CDR3 bases: TGTGCCAGCAGCTTAGACAGGGGAAATCAGCCCCAGCATTTT.

The chain couples TRBV18 to TRBJ1-1; D is possibly TRBD1 (6 bases). Germline V gene sequence: CDR1 KGHSH, CDR2 LQKENI. This CDR3 region has 13 residues. With 1 base removed from V and 6 bases from J, the gap between germline ends came to 9 bases. This CDR3 reads CASSPRGLAEAFF. CDR3 nucleotide sequence: TGTGCCAGCTCACCACGGGGGCTCGCTGAAGCTTTCTTT.

This clone was seen only once. The chain couples TRBV19 to TRBJ2-3; TRBD2 agrees at 8 bases. V shed 11 bases and J 1 base; nucleotides not matched to a gene: 11. Germline CDR1 and CDR2: LNHDA and SQIVND (reference sequence). This CDR3 spans 15 amino acids. This chain's CDR3 is CAAGRGGLRTDTQYF. CDR3 DNA: TGTGCCGCCGGGAGGGGGGGCCTTCGCACAGATACGCAGTATTTT.

The count of this clone is one. This chain uses TRBV24-1 with TRBJ2-3; D might be TRBD1 (6 bases). Germline V gives CDR1 KGHDR, CDR2 SFDVKD. V was cut by 5 bases and J by 1 base, with 15 bases left in between. The CDR3 has 16 amino acids. This CDR3 reads CATSATARGGTDTQYF. The CDR3 coding sequence is TGTGCCACCAGTGCCACCGCCAGGGGCGGCACAGATACGCAGTATTTT.

The chain employs TRBV18 and TRBJ2-4, with 8 bases lining up with TRBD1. This CDR3 is built from 16 residues. J lost 0 bases, V lost 5 bases, and 6 bases had no gene match. In germline, CDR1 is KGHSH, CDR2 LQKENI. CDR3 in DNA: TGTGCCAGCTCAAACGGACAGGGCCTAGCCAAAAACATTCAGTACTTC. This encodes CASSNGQGLAKNIQYF.

The gene calls are TRBV18 and TRBJ2-3; 7 bases are a match to TRBD2. Germline V gene sequence: CDR1 KGHSH, CDR2 LQKENI. J gave up 5 bases and V 3 bases, and 11 bases lay outside the gene matches. The CDR3 runs 16 residues. CDR3 sequence reads: CASSPTAAGVQDTQYF. CDR3 DNA: TGTGCCAGCTCACCTACGGCCGCGGGGGTCCAAGATACGCAGTATTTT.

The chain links TRBV18 to TRBJ1-2, with TRBD1 matching over 7 bases. The CDR3 has 14 residues. Germline trimming cut 5 bases from V and 6 bases from J; bases unmatched to any gene: 9. Germline assignment: CDR1 KGHSH and CDR2 LQKENI. In DNA, the CDR3 is TGTGCCAGCTCAGAGCGACAGGGCCGCGATGGCTACACCTTC. Translated, it gives CASSERQGRDGYTF.

The rearrangement joins TRBV10-1 to TRBJ2-3; TRBD2 might be the D (5 bases). This CDR3 is built from 13 residues. With 0 bases removed from V and 6 bases from J, the gap between germline ends came to 7 bases. Germline CDR1 and CDR2: WNHNN and SYGVQD (reference sequence). Written as DNA, the CDR3 is TGCGCCAGCAGTGAGTCGGACTCTGATACGCAGTATTTT. It translates to CASSESDSDTQYF.

J is TRBJ1-1 and V is TRBV30; 10 nucleotides agree with TRBD1. CDR3 length: 13 amino acids. CDR1 and CDR2 (germline): GTSNPN, SVGIG (reference sequence). The trim removed 5 bases at V and 8 bases at J, leaving 8 bases unmatched. The DNA of the CDR3 is TGTGCCTGGGGGACAGGGGTGGCGGCGGAAGCTTTCTTT. This translates into CAWGTGVAAEAFF. Full variable domain (outside the CDR3, taken from reference TRBV30 and TRBJ1-1): SQTIHQWPATLVQPVGSPLSLECTVEGTSNPNLYWYRQAAGRGLQLLFYSVGIGQISSEVPQNLSASRPQDRQFILSSKKLLLSDSGFYLCAWGTGVAAEAFFGQGTRLTVV.

This sequence joins TRBV6-5 and TRBJ2-1; D is undetermined. The CDR3 is made up of 14 amino acids. V lost 8 bases to trimming and J lost 6 bases, with 17 bases between them. Germline CDR1 and CDR2: MNHEY and SVGAGI. CDR3 amino acids: CASQTSHLGNEQFF. CDR3 nucleotides: TGTGCCAGCCAGACATCCCACCTGGGCAATGAGCAGTTCTTC.

This chain links TRBV9 with TRBJ2-7, with D tentatively TRBD2 (5 bases). The CDR3 has 15 residues. V gave up 4 bases and J gave up 5 bases, with 19 bases separating them. Germline V gene sequence: CDR1 SGDLS, CDR2 YYNGEE. Written as DNA, the CDR3 is TGTGCCAGCAGCAGACAAATTGGAGGTCGCCACGAGCAGTACTTC. It translates to CASSRQIGGRHEQYF.

The chain carries TRBV9 and TRBJ2-1; 15 bases align to TRBD2. The ends lost 4 bases at V and 0 bases at J; junction bases unmatched: 2. The CDR3 consists of 17 residues. Germline V CDR1 and CDR2: SGDLS, YYNGEE. CDR3: CASSLGLAGGSYNEQFF. DNA for the CDR3: TGTGCCAGCAGCCTGGGACTAGCGGGAGGCTCCTACAATGAGCAGTTCTTC.

This chain connects TRBV9 to TRBJ1-2; 7 nucleotides agree with TRBD1. The germline V gene encodes CDR1 SGDLS and CDR2 YYNGEE. The CDR3 totals 16 residues. The junction had 13 bases not matched to a gene; V was cut back by 4 bases and J by 4 bases. CDR3 region: CASSPVSRGRGYGYTF. CDR3 coding DNA: TGTGCCAGCAGCCCGGTCTCGAGGGGGCGCGGCTATGGCTACACCTTC.

The chain uses TRBV2 and TRBJ2-5, with D perhaps matching TRBD2 (6 bases). The germline V and J ends were trimmed by 5 bases and 5 bases, with 9 bases remaining between them. CDR1 is SNHLY, CDR2 FYNNEI, per germline. The length of the CDR3 is 12 residues. CDR3: CASSSGRETQYF. As DNA, the CDR3 is TGTGCCAGCAGTTCAGGGAGGGAGACCCAGTACTTC.

This clone was counted a single time. The chain links TRBV19 to TRBJ1-4; 9 bases agree with TRBD1. Germline V gives CDR1 LNHDA, CDR2 SQIVND (reference sequence). The V and J ends lost 4 bases and 1 base, in that order; junction bases with no gene match: 10. This CDR3 is built from 18 residues. The CDR3 loop reads CASSTGTGSLGTNEKLFF. CDR3 in DNA: TGTGCCAGTAGTACGGGGACAGGGTCGTTGGGAACTAATGAAAAACTGTTTTTT.

V gene TRBV5-1 combines with J gene TRBJ1-3; a weak D match, TRBD1 (5 bases). Deletions cut 4 bases from V and 3 bases from J, with 14 bases between. The CDR3 contains 15 residues. Germline CDR1 is SGHRS and CDR2 is YFSETQ. The CDR3 sequence is CASSRQPDLGNTIYF. The DNA for the CDR3 is TGCGCCAGCAGCCGACAGCCCGACCTTGGAAACACCATATATTTT.

The gene calls are TRBV6-5 and TRBJ1-3; a possible D gene is TRBD1 (6 bases). The V end lost 7 bases, the J end lost 0 bases, and 10 bases lay between the germline ends. The CDR3 runs 14 residues. CDR1 MNHEY and CDR2 SVGAGI come from the germline V gene. The CDR3 coding sequence is TGTGCCAGCAAGCAGGGGTACTCTGGAAACACCATATATTTT. It specifies CASKQGYSGNTIYF.

This sequence joins TRBV7-8 and TRBJ1-1; 10 nucleotides line up with TRBD1. Germline V lookup: CDR1 SGHVS, CDR2 FQNEAQ. CDR3 size: 16 residues. Trimming removed 4 bases from V and 3 bases from J; junction bases left unmatched: 8. CDR3: CASSSGTGVRDTEAFF. The DNA of the CDR3 is TGTGCCAGCAGCTCCGGGACAGGGGTTCGGGACACTGAAGCTTTCTTT.

The rearrangement uses TRBV19 and TRBJ1-5, with TRBD1 matching 8 bases. The CDR3 contains 14 residues. The V segment lost 6 bases and the J segment 2 bases; nucleotides outside the gene matches: 3. Germline CDR1 is LNHDA and CDR2 is SQIVND (reference sequence). CDR3 in amino acids: CASRGTGRNQPQHF. CDR3 bases: TGTGCCAGTAGGGGGACAGGTCGCAATCAGCCCCAGCATTTT.

The V and J genes are TRBV15 and TRBJ2-5, with 9 positions matching TRBD1. After removal of 0 bases from V and 7 bases from J, the junction contained 6 bases not matched to a gene. The CDR3 covers 15 residues. CDR1 and CDR2 (germline): LNHNV, YYDKDF (reference sequence). The CDR3 DNA follows: TGTGCCACCAGCAGAGATACAGGGGGCGCGGGGACCCAGTACTTC. Translation gives CATSRDTGGAGTQYF.

The chain joins TRBV28 to TRBJ2-3; maybe TRBD2 (5 bases). Per the germline V gene, CDR1 is MDHEN and CDR2 is SYDVKM. Trimming took 2 bases from V and 5 from J, leaving 17 bases between them. CDR3 length equals 16 residues. The CDR3 spells CASSLAAGSAGDTQYF. As DNA, the CDR3 is TGTGCCAGCAGTTTAGCTGCCGGGTCCGCGGGAGATACGCAGTATTTT.